The following is a T cell receptor beta chain sequence with its context. The target antigen is unknown. This sample is part of a study of blood T cells in healthy people across ages. Points from the study as a whole: Underestimates were what the diversity estimates from one million T cells were considered to be. Naive T cell percentage strongly correlated with TCR beta diversity.

CDR1 MDHEN and CDR2 SYDVKM come from the germline V gene. The CDR3 is 16 amino acids. V lost 6 bases, J lost 6 bases, and 13 bases stayed unmatched. Together with a sample-barcoded 5' primer, a J-beta primer mix was included in a second PCR lasting roughly 6 to 12 cycles. TCRdb called the 5' RACE reads again in MiXCR, with one record for every CDR3 protein. The sample shows 1.5 million to 2 million distinct CDR3 sequences, around 48% of them seen only once. V and J are TRBV28 and TRBJ1-4; 7 nucleotides line up with TRBD1. The sequenced sample was blood. This sequence was found in a woman between 40 and 55 years old in good health. CDR3 sequence: CASRATGDPRDEKLFF. The CDR3, as DNA: TGTGCCAGCAGGGCAACAGGGGACCCACGGGATGAAAAACTGTTTTTT.